This T cell receptor (beta chain) comes out of a study of blood T cell repertoires in COVID-19. Overall study context: Donors in the United States, Italy and Spain gave samples during acute or convalescent COVID-19.

Original processing methods: Amplification from reference gene primers served as the basis for estimated nucleated cell counts. The method was immunoSEQ multiplex PCR; TCRdb's version includes in-frame clones alone and lacks a portion of them. V and J calls and clone size are copied from that table; D and trimming were computed from the DNA. This table holds more than 200,000 clones, 65% to 85% found once. The clonotype was recovered from a middle-aged man with active or convalescent COVID-19. Sequences were obtained from peripheral blood.

The CDR3 region has the DNA TGTGCCAGCAGTGAAGCATCGGGGAACTATAATTCACCCCTCCACTTT. This codes for CASSEASGNYNSPLHF. The chain carries TRBV6-1 and TRBJ1-6; D is undetermined. CDR1 and CDR2 from the germline V gene are MNHNS and SASEGT. This CDR3 contains 16 residues. With 0 bases removed from V and 3 bases from J, the gap between germline ends came to 9 bases.